The sequence of this T cell receptor beta chain was determined in a study of identical twins. The CDR3 is 16 amino acids. The germline CDR1 and CDR2 sequences are DFQATT and SNEGSKA (reference sequence). V lost 4 bases, J lost 4 bases, and 11 bases stayed unmatched. This clonotype was detected once. Unique molecular identifiers were present on cDNA, and template switching added a universal primer site. In TCRdb, the 5' RACE reads were re-called with MiXCR into one record per CDR3 protein. The table shows under 300,000 distinct CDR3 sequences, with roughly 13% occurring only once. This sample also belongs to another study, concerning yellow fever vaccine responses in identical twins. Per that paper: Reportedly, the T cell response mounted by twins to vaccine seemed partly convergent, partly personalized.

The rearrangement joins TRBV20-1 to TRBJ2-5; 11 bases agree with TRBD2. The sequenced material came from memory (CD45RO+) T cells sorted from blood. The TCR was taken from a young woman in good health. CDR3: CSAKGVAGGPSETQYF. The CDR3 bases are TGCAGTGCTAAAGGGGTAGCGGGAGGGCCGTCAGAGACCCAGTACTTC.